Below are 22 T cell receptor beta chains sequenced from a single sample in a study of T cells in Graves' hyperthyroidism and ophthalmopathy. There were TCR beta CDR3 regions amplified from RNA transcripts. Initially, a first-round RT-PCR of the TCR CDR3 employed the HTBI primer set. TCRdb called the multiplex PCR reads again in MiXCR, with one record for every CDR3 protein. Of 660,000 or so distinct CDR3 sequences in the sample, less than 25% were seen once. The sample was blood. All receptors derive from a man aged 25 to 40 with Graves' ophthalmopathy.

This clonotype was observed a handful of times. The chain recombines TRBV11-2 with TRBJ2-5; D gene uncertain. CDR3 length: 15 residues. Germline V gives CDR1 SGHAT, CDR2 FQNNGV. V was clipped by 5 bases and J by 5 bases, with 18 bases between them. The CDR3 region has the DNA TGTGCCAGCAGCCCGGACCAGCTAGTAAAGGAGACCCAGTACTTC. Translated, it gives CASSPDQLVKETQYF.

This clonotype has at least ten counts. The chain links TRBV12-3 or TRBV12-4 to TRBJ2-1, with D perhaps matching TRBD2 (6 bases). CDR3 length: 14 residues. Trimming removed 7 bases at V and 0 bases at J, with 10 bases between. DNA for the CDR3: TGTGCCAGCACGGACGGGAGCTCCTACAATGAGCAGTTCTTC. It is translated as CASTDGSSYNEQFF.

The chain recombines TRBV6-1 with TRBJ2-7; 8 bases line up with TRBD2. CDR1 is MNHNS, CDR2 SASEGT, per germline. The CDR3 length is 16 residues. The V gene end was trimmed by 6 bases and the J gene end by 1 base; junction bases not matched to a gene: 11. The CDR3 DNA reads TGTGCCAGCAGCAGTGGACTAGCAATAATTTCCTACGAGCAGTACTTC. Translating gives CASSSGLAIISYEQYF.

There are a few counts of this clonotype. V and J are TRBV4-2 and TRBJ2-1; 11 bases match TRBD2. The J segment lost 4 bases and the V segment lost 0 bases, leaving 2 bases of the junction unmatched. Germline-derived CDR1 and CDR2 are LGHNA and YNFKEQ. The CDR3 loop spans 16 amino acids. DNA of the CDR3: TGTGCCAGCAGCCAAGAAGGGACTAGCGGATACAATGAGCAGTTCTTC. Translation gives CASSQEGTSGYNEQFF.

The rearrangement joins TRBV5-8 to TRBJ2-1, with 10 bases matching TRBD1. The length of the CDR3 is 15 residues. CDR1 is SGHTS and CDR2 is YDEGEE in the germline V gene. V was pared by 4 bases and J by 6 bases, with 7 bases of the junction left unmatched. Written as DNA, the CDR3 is TGTGCCAGCAGCGTGGGACAGGGGCCCTTCAATGAGCAGTTCTTC. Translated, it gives CASSVGQGPFNEQFF.

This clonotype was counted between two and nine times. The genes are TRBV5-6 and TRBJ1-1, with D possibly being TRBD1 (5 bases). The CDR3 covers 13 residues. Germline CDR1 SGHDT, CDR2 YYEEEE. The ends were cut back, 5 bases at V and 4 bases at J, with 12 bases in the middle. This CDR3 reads CASSSGRPTEAFF. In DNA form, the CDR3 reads TGTGCCAGCAGTTCGGGACGGCCCACTGAAGCTTTCTTT.

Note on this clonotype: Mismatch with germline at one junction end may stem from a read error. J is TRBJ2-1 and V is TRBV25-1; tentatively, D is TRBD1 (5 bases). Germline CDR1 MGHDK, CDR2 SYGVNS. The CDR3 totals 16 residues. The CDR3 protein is CASSEHGAGIYNGQFF. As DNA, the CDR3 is TGTGCCAGCAGTGAACATGGGGCAGGGATATACAATGGGCAGTTCTTC.

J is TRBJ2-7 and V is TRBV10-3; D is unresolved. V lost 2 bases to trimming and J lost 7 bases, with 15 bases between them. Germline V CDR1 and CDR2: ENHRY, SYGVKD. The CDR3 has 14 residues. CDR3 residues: CAISEHSTPREQYF. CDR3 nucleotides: TGTGCCATCAGTGAGCACTCCACTCCTAGGGAGCAGTACTTC.

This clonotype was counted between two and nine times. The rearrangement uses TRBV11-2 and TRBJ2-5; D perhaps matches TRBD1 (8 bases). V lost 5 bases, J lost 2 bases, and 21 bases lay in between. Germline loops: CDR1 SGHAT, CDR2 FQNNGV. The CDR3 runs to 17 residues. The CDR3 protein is CASSERTRTGRQETQYF. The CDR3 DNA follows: TGTGCCAGCAGCGAACGGACTAGGACAGGGAGGCAAGAGACCCAGTACTTC.

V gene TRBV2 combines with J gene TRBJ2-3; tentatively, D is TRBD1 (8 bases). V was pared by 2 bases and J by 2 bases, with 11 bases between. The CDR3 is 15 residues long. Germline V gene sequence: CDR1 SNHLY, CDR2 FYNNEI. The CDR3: CASSETGGATDTQYF. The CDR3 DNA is TGTGCCAGCAGTGAAACAGGGGGGGCCACAGATACGCAGTATTTT.

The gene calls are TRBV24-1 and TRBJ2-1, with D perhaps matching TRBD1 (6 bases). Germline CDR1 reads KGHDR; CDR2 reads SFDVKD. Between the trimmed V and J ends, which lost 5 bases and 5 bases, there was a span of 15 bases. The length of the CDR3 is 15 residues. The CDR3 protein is CATSAVGRGHNEQFF. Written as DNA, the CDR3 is TGTGCCACCAGTGCCGTGGGCAGGGGACACAATGAGCAGTTCTTC.

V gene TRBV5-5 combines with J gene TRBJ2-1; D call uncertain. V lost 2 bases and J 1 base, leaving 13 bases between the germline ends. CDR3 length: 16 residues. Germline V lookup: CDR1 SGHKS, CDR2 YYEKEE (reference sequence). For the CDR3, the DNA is TGTGCCAGCAGCTTCGTAGTAGGCAGGTCCTACAATGAGCAGTTCTTC. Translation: CASSFVVGRSYNEQFF.

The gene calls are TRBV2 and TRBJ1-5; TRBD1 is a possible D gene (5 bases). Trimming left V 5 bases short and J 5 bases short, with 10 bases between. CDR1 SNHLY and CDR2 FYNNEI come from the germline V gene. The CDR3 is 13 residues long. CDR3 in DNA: TGTGCCAGCAGTAAACAGGAGGATCAGCCCCAGCATTTT. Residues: CASSKQEDQPQHF.

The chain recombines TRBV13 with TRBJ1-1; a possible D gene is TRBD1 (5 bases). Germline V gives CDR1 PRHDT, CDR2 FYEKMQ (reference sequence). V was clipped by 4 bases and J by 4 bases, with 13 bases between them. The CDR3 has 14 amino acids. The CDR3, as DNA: TGTGCCAGCAGCTACCAGGGCGAGGGCACTGAAGCTTTCTTT. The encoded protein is CASSYQGEGTEAFF. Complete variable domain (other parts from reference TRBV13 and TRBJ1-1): AAGVIQSPRHLIKEKRETATLKCYPIPRHDTVYWYQQGPGQDPQFLISFYEKMQSDKGSIPDRFSAQQFSDYHSELNMSSLELGDSALYFCASSYQGEGTEAFFGQGTRLTVV.

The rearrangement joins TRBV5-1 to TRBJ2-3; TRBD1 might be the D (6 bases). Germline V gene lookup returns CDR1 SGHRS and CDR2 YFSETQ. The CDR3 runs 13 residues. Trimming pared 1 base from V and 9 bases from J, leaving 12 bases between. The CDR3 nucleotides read TGCGCCAGCAGCTTGCGGCTCCAGGGGACGCAGTATTTT. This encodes CASSLRLQGTQYF.

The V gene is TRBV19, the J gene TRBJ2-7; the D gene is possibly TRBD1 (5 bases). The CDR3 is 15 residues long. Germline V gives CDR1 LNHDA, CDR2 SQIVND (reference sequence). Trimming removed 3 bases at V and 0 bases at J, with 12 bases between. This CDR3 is CASSMDTLSSYEQYF. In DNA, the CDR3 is TGTGCCAGTAGTATGGACACCTTAAGCTCCTACGAGCAGTACTTC.

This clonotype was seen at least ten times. DNA of the CDR3: TGTGCCAGCAGCCAAGATGGGCCGGATACGCAGTATTTT. Protein product: CASSQDGPDTQYF. V gene TRBV3-1 combines with J gene TRBJ2-3; D remains ambiguous. V was cut by 0 bases and J by 6 bases, with 7 bases left in between. Germline V gives CDR1 LGHDT, CDR2 YNNKEL (reference sequence). The CDR3 is made up of 13 amino acids.

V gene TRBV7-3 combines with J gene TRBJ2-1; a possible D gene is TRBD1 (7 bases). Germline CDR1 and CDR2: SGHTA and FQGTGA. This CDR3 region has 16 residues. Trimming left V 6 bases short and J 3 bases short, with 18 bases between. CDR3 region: CASRSRGDRFYNEQFF. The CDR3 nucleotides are TGTGCCAGCAGGTCCAGGGGGGACAGATTCTACAATGAGCAGTTCTTC. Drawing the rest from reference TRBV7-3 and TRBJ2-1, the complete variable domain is GAGVSQTPSNKVTEKGKYVELRCDPISGHTALYWYRQSLGQGPEFLIYFQGTGAADDSGLPNDRFFAVRPEGSVSTLKIQRTERGDSAVYLCASRSRGDRFYNEQFFGPGTRLTVL.

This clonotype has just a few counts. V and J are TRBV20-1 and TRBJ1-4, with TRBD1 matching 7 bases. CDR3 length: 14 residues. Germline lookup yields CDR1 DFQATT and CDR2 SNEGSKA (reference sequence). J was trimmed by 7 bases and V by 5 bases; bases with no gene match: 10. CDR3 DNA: TGCAGTGCTCGGGTGAGGGGGCACCTTGAAAAACTGTTTTTT. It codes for CSARVRGHLEKLFF.

For the CDR3, the DNA is TGTGCCAGCAGCTTCACTAGGGGCTCCTACGAGCAGTACTTC. It translates to CASSFTRGSYEQYF. The chain joins TRBV3-1 to TRBJ2-7; D tentatively fits TRBD1 or TRBD2 (5 bases each). The CDR3 spans 14 residues. Germline V gene data show CDR1 as LGHDT and CDR2 as YNNKEL (reference sequence). The ends were cut back, 5 bases at V and 0 bases at J, with 11 bases in the middle.

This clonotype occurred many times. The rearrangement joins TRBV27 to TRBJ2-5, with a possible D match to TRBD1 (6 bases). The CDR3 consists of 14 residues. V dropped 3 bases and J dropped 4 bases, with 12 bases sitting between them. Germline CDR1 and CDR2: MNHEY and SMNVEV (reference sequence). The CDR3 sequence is CASSLGASGETQYF. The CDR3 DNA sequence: TGTGCCAGCAGTTTGGGGGCTAGTGGAGAGACCCAGTACTTC.

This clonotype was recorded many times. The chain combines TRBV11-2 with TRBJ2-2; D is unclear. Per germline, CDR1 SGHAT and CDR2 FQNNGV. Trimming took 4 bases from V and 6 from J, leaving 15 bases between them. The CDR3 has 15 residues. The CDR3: CASSSGYYISGELFF. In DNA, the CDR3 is TGTGCCAGCAGCTCTGGGTACTACATCTCCGGGGAGCTGTTTTTT.